The source of this T cell receptor (beta chain) is a study of T cells expressing NK-cell markers. Points from the study as a whole: Also leading the CD3+CD56-NKG2C+ fraction in several donors were these clonotypes. A range of roughly 1.0-8% of CD8+ T cells consisted of dominant NKG2C+ clonotypes in several donors.

To note about this clonotype: Its antigen is still unknown.

The CDR3 has 14 residues. Making the TCR beta cDNA relied on 5'RACE template switching with UMIs. TCRdb processed the 5' RACE reads again and assigns one entry to each CDR3 protein, with no DNA. This table lists about 260,000 distinct CDR3 sequences. Input material: blood T cells: a sorted CD56 or NKG2C T cell subset, CD4+ or CD8+ T cells, or bulk PBMC T cells (not recorded which). The rearrangement links TRBV12-3 or TRBV12-4 to TRBJ2-1. This TCR was sampled from a woman between 18 and 70 years old in good health. CDR3 region: CASSFQGSYNEQFF.